Listed below are T cell receptor beta chains from one sample, sequenced in a study of T cells in Graves' hyperthyroidism and ophthalmopathy. TCRdb re-analysed the multiplex PCR reads in MiXCR, keeping a single row per CDR3 protein. This sample has hundreds of thousands of distinct CDR3 sequences, with 40% to 55% found just once. The material sequenced was peripheral blood or thyroid tissue (not recorded which). The source is an adult man with Graves' disease, either hyperthyroidism or ophthalmopathy (not recorded which). The CDR3 runs from the conserved cysteine through the conserved F or W. Fields, in order: clone size, J gene, CDR3 length, V gene, D gene, CDR3 protein, CDR3 DNA. The D gene is left open where the match is weak. Not every row has a clone size; where given, it reads once, few, many or a size class.

size: .; J: TRBJ2-7; length: 15; V: TRBV20-1; D: .; CDR3: CSARDRGRNSGEQYF; DNA: TGCAGTGCTAGAGATCGCGGTAGAAATAGTGGCGAGCAGTACTTC
size: many; J: TRBJ1-3; length: 12; V: TRBV24-1; D: .; CDR3: CATSESGNTIYF; DNA: TGTGCCACCAGTGAGTCTGGAAACACCATATATTTT
size: .; J: TRBJ2-7; length: 15; V: TRBV7-6; D: .; CDR3: CASVSDSSRSYEQYF; DNA: TGTGCCAGCGTCAGCGACAGCTCGCGATCCTACGAGCAGTACTTC
size: .; J: TRBJ1-6; length: 15; V: TRBV25-1; D: TRBD1; CDR3: CASSEATGTASPLHF; DNA: TGTGCCAGCAGTGAAGCGACCGGGACAGCTTCACCCCTCCACTTT
size: many; J: TRBJ1-5; length: 16; V: TRBV7-8; D: .; CDR3: CASSLASRTSNQPQHF; DNA: TGTGCCAGCAGCTTAGCGTCCAGGACTAGCAATCAGCCCCAGCATTTT
size: .; J: TRBJ1-2; length: 16; V: TRBV7-6; D: TRBD1; CDR3: CASSPGTGGRGYGYTF; DNA: TGTGCCAGCAGCCCCGGGACAGGGGGCAGGGGCTATGGCTACACCTTC
size: .; J: TRBJ1-2; length: 15; V: TRBV25-1; D: .; CDR3: CASSEYKGEFYGYTF; DNA: TGTGCCAGCAGTGAATATAAAGGGGAATTCTATGGCTACACCTTC
size: many; J: TRBJ1-1; length: 14; V: TRBV7-6; D: TRBD1; CDR3: CASSFTQGSTEAFF; DNA: TGTGCCAGCAGCTTCACACAGGGGAGTACTGAAGCTTTCTTT
size: .; J: TRBJ1-6; length: 15; V: TRBV15; D: TRBD1; CDR3: CATSPDRGPNSPLHF; DNA: TGTGCCACCAGCCCGGACAGGGGTCCTAATTCACCCCTCCACTTT
size: .; J: TRBJ2-3; length: 15; V: TRBV25-1; D: .; CDR3: CASRGPTSSPDTQYF; DNA: TGTGCCAGCCGCGGCCCAACATCCTCCCCAGATACGCAGTATTTT
size: .; J: TRBJ1-2; length: 15; V: TRBV20-1; D: TRBD1; CDR3: CSAAEGQEEWNGYTF; DNA: TGCAGTGCGGCGGAGGGACAGGAAGAGTGGAATGGCTACACCTTC
size: .; J: TRBJ1-6; length: 15; V: TRBV20-1; D: TRBD1; CDR3: CSAPGDRLYNSPLHF; DNA: TGCAGTGCCCCCGGGGACAGACTCTATAATTCACCCCTCCACTTT
size: .; J: TRBJ1-2; length: 14; V: TRBV5-6; D: .; CDR3: CASSGTSGMYGYTF; DNA: TGTGCCAGCAGCGGTACTAGCGGGATGTATGGCTACACCTTC
size: .; J: TRBJ2-7; length: 17; V: TRBV7-2; D: TRBD2; CDR3: CAGSVALTSGDPYEQYF; DNA: TGTGCCGGCAGCGTCGCTCTGACTAGCGGGGACCCCTACGAGCAGTACTTC
size: .; J: TRBJ2-2; length: 13; V: TRBV7-9; D: .; CDR3: CASSGSDTGELFF; DNA: TGTGCCAGCAGCGGATCGGACACCGGGGAGCTGTTTTTT
size: .; J: TRBJ1-4; length: 18; V: TRBV9; D: .; CDR3: CASSVRPFGGSSNEKLFF; DNA: TGTGCCAGCAGCGTGAGGCCCTTCGGGGGATCTAGTAATGAAAAACTGTTTTTT
size: .; J: TRBJ1-2; length: 15; V: TRBV5-1; D: TRBD1; CDR3: CASSLIGTANYGYTF; DNA: TGCGCCAGCAGCTTGATCGGGACAGCTAACTATGGCTACACCTTC
size: .; J: TRBJ2-7; length: 11; V: TRBV30; D: .; CDR3: CAWSVTQEQYF; DNA: TGTGCCTGGAGTGTAACCCAAGAGCAGTACTTC
size: many; J: TRBJ1-4; length: 13; V: TRBV7-8; D: .; CDR3: CASSSSTGEKLFF; DNA: TGTGCCAGCAGCTCATCAACCGGCGAAAAACTGTTTTTT
size: few; J: TRBJ1-4; length: 14; V: TRBV6-5; D: .; CDR3: CASSYSKPSGKLFF; DNA: TGTGCCAGCAGTTACTCCAAACCTTCAGGGAAACTGTTTTTT
size: .; J: TRBJ2-7; length: 13; V: TRBV20-1; D: TRBD1; CDR3: CSASADRGGEQYF; DNA: TGCAGTGCTAGTGCTGACAGGGGGGGCGAGCAGTACTTC
size: many; J: TRBJ2-7; length: 13; V: TRBV7-2; D: .; CDR3: CASSLEIMYEQYF; DNA: TGTGCCAGCAGCTTAGAGATTATGTACGAGCAGTACTTC
size: many; J: TRBJ1-5; length: 13; V: TRBV10-3; D: .; CDR3: CAISNSVNQPQHF; DNA: TGTGCCATCAGTAACAGCGTCAATCAGCCCCAGCATTTT
size: few; J: TRBJ2-7; length: 13; V: TRBV7-8; D: .; CDR3: CASSSGGYDEQYF; DNA: TGTGCCAGCAGTTCCGGGGGCTACGACGAGCAGTACTTC
size: .; J: TRBJ2-7; length: 12; V: TRBV10-3; D: TRBD2; CDR3: CARPGTTGEQYF; DNA: TGTGCTCGACCCGGGACTACGGGCGAGCAGTACTTC
size: .; J: TRBJ1-5; length: 11; V: TRBV29-1; D: .; CDR3: CSPGSNQPQHF; DNA: TGCAGCCCCGGGAGCAATCAGCCCCAGCATTTT
size: many; J: TRBJ2-5; length: 14; V: TRBV7-9; D: TRBD2; CDR3: CASSVGLAMEGQYF; DNA: TGTGCCAGCAGCGTGGGACTAGCAATGGAGGGCCAGTACTTC
size: .; J: TRBJ2-5; length: 11; V: TRBV10-3; D: .; CDR3: CAISEGASQYF; DNA: TGTGCCATCAGTGAGGGGGCCTCCCAGTACTTC
size: .; J: TRBJ1-2; length: 16; V: TRBV2; D: .; CDR3: CASRPRGGSIPYGYTF; DNA: TGTGCCAGCAGACCTCGAGGGGGGTCGATCCCCTATGGCTACACCTTC
size: many; J: TRBJ1-3; length: 14; V: TRBV7-9; D: .; CDR3: CASSLNAAGNTIYF; DNA: TGTGCCAGCAGCTTGAACGCGGCGGGAAACACCATATATTTT
size: .; J: TRBJ1-1; length: 13; V: TRBV7-8; D: TRBD1; CDR3: CASSPTGRTEAFF; DNA: TGTGCCAGCAGCCCGACAGGGCGCACTGAAGCTTTCTTT
size: .; J: TRBJ1-6; length: 14; V: TRBV10-3; D: TRBD1; CDR3: CAISELTGGSPLHF; DNA: TGTGCCATCAGTGAACTGACAGGGGGTTCACCCCTCCACTTT